These 3 T cell receptor beta chains were sequenced from one sample in a study of CD8+CD57+ T cells in acquired aplastic anemia. By flow cytometry, patients selected for sequencing had shown an expansion of CD8+CD57+ cells. The study profiled TCR beta VDJ and CDR3 using genomic DNA as template. TCRdb used MiXCR to reprocess the reads, holding one entry per CDR3 protein. The table records 400,000 to 600,000 distinct CDR3 sequences, about a third of them present only once. Sequencing was performed on sorted CD4+, CD8+, or CD8+CD57+ T cells (not recorded which) from PBMCs. These receptors were taken from a human donor with aplastic anemia.

This chain links TRBV9 with TRBJ2-1, with D uncertain. With 0 bases removed from V and 5 bases from J, the gap between germline ends came to 6 bases. The CDR3 loop spans 13 amino acids. The germline V gene encodes CDR1 SGDLS and CDR2 YYNGEE. CDR3 protein: CASSVVGNNEQFF. The CDR3 DNA follows: TGTGCCAGCAGCGTAGTGGGAAACAATGAGCAGTTCTTC.

The V call is TRBV4-3, the J call TRBJ1-2; possible D gene TRBD1, 6 bases. CDR1 is LGHNA and CDR2 is YSLEER in the germline V gene. Trimming took off 0 bases at V and 3 bases at J, with 14 bases between the two ends. The CDR3 has 16 residues. The CDR3 reads CASSQDRTVAHYGYTF. DNA of the CDR3: TGCGCCAGCAGCCAAGATAGGACAGTAGCTCACTATGGCTACACCTTC.

This clonotype was detected only a few times. The chain links TRBV5-1 to TRBJ2-1; D ambiguous. The CDR3 is 13 residues long. V lost 5 bases to trimming and J lost 2 bases, with 8 bases between them. CDR1 and CDR2 from the germline V gene are SGHRS and YFSETQ. The CDR3 loop reads CASRDAAYNEQFF. For the CDR3, the DNA is TGCGCCAGCAGGGACGCGGCCTACAATGAGCAGTTCTTC.